The rows below give T cell receptor beta chains drawn from one sample of a study of cytomegalovirus exposure and HLA in healthy donors. The protocol was immunoSEQ multiplex PCR, while the TCRdb copy is restricted to in-frame clones and leaves out a portion. The data contain over 85,000 clones, approximately 71% of them seen just once; the ten biggest clones take up 7.7%. Sequenced: PBMCs. These TCRs come from a female donor in good health and CMV-seronegative. CDR3s include the opening cysteine and the closing phenylalanine or tryptophan. A D gene is named only where the DNA matches it firmly. A clone size is listed for some rows: how often the clone was seen (once, few, many), or a class if it is expanded.

D	V	size	J	DNA	CDR3
TRBD1	TRBV9	.	TRBJ1-4	TGTGCCAGCAGCGCGGGACAGGGCTATGAAAAACTGTTTTTT	CASSAGQGYEKLFF
TRBD1	TRBV4-3	.	TRBJ2-7	TGCGCCAGCAGCCAGGACAGGGGGTACTACGAGCAGTACTTC	CASSQDRGYYEQYF
.	TRBV29-1	.	TRBJ1-1	TGCAGCGTTGGTACAGGGCTCGTGAACACTGAAGCTTTCTTT	CSVGTGLVNTEAFF
.	TRBV5-1	.	TRBJ2-5	TGCGCCAGCAGCTTGGAGGGGGAGGGAGAGACCCAGTACTTC	CASSLEGEGETQYF
.	TRBV19	.	TRBJ1-4	TGTGCCAGTAGTACCTTTGATGAAAAACTGTTTTTT	CASSTFDEKLFF
.	TRBV5-1	.	TRBJ1-1	TGCGCCAGCAAATTAAACACTGAAGCTTTCTTT	CASKLNTEAFF
.	TRBV25-1	.	TRBJ2-7	TGTGCCAGCAGTGAATTTCATGGACACTCTGCCAGGATGTACGAGCAGTACTTC	CASSEFHGHSARMYEQYF
.	TRBV2	.	TRBJ2-1	TGTGCCAGCCTCCACAATCGGGGTTCGTACAATGAGCAGTTCTTC	CASLHNRGSYNEQFF
.	TRBV6-6	.	TRBJ2-7	TGTGCCAGCAGTCTTACAGGCTACGAGCAGTACTTC	CASSLTGYEQYF
.	TRBV28	few	TRBJ1-4	TGTGCCAGCATTGGAGGGAATGAAAAACTGTTTTTT	CASIGGNEKLFF
.	TRBV4-1	.	TRBJ1-4	TGCGCCAGCAGCCAAGATGGGGGGACTAATGAAAAACTGTTTTTT	CASSQDGGTNEKLFF
TRBD1	TRBV6-5	.	TRBJ1-4	TGTGCCAGCAGTTCCGGGACAGGAACTAATGAAAAACTGTTTTTT	CASSSGTGTNEKLFF
TRBD1	TRBV7-9	.	TRBJ1-4	TGTGCCAGCAGCTCTGGGACAGGGTATCGGAACGAAAAACTGTTTTTT	CASSSGTGYRNEKLFF
.	TRBV6-5	.	TRBJ1-6	TGTGCCAGCAGTTACCGTTCGGGGGTGAAGGATTCACCCCTCCACTTT	CASSYRSGVKDSPLHF
.	TRBV7-9	few	TRBJ1-5	TGTGCCAGCAGCTTGGGCCGGCAGCCCCAGCATTTT	CASSLGRQPQHF
.	TRBV18	.	TRBJ2-7	TGTGCCAGCTCCCCAGGACAGCTATACGAGCAGTACTTC	CASSPGQLYEQYF
.	TRBV9	.	TRBJ1-1	TGTGCCAGCAGCGTAGTGTCGACAGGTGAAGCTTTCTTT	CASSVVSTGEAFF
.	TRBV10-1	few	TRBJ2-1	TGCGCCAGCTCCGGCCAGGCCAATGAGCAGTTCTTC	CASSGQANEQFF
.	TRBV4-3	.	TRBJ2-1	TGCGCCAGCAGCCGAGCAGCGAGCTCCTACAATGAGCAGTTCTTC	CASSRAASSYNEQFF
.	TRBV19	once	TRBJ1-5	TGTGCCAGTAGTATGGACAGACTTTATAGCAATCAGCCCCAGCATTTT	CASSMDRLYSNQPQHF
.	TRBV5-4	.	TRBJ1-3	TGTGCCAGCAGCTTGAACGGGATAGCTGGAAACACCATATATTTT	CASSLNGIAGNTIYF
TRBD1	TRBV7-3	once	TRBJ1-1	TGTGCCAGCAGCTTGTCCGGGACAGGGGGCGGTGGGGCTTTCTTT	CASSLSGTGGGGAFF
.	TRBV6-5	.	TRBJ1-2	TGTGCCAGCACCAGCGGGGGGGTAGGCTATGGCTACACCTTC	CASTSGGVGYGYTF
.	TRBV7-3	.	TRBJ1-1	TGTGCCAGCAGCTTAGCCCGAGGTCCTCGAACACCCACTGAAGCTTTCTTT	CASSLARGPRTPTEAFF
TRBD1	TRBV7-3	.	TRBJ1-6	TGTGCCAGCAGCCTCCGGGACAGAAATTCACCCCTCCACTTT	CASSLRDRNSPLHF
TRBD1	TRBV18	.	TRBJ2-5	TGTGCCAGCTCCCCCGCATACAGGGGACAAGAGACCCAGTACTTC	CASSPAYRGQETQYF
TRBD1	TRBV9	.	TRBJ1-4	TGTGCCAGCAGCGTGGACAGGAGGGGTGAAAAACTGTTTTTT	CASSVDRRGEKLFF
TRBD1	TRBV10-2	.	TRBJ2-2	TGCGCCAGCACCCTCCTCGGACAGGTTCGTGGCACCGGGGAGCTGTTTTTT	CASTLLGQVRGTGELFF
TRBD2	TRBV6-5	.	TRBJ2-7	TGTGCCAGCAGTTACTCGGCTAGCGGGGGGAGGGGGGAGCAGTACTTC	CASSYSASGGRGEQYF
TRBD1	TRBV7-3	.	TRBJ2-7	TGTGCCAGCAGCCTCGACAGGGACAACGAGCAGTACTTC	CASSLDRDNEQYF
TRBD2	TRBV7-2	.	TRBJ2-7	TGTGCCAGCAGCCCGAATAGGCGGGGGGCCCCAGACGAGCAGTACTTC	CASSPNRRGAPDEQYF
.	TRBV19	.	TRBJ1-2	TGTGCCAGTAGTACCGTCGGAAGAGGGGGTGGCTACACCTTC	CASSTVGRGGGYTF
.	TRBV7-8	.	TRBJ1-2	TGTGCCAGCAGCTTAGTAGCTGGAGAAGGCTACACCTTC	CASSLVAGEGYTF
.	TRBV10-3	few	TRBJ2-5	TGTGCCACCGCCGGGAGCGAAGGCCAAGAGACCCAGTACTTC	CATAGSEGQETQYF
.	TRBV10-3	.	TRBJ2-3	TGTGCCATCAGTGGAGTCAGCGGATGGGATACGCAGTATTTT	CAISGVSGWDTQYF
.	TRBV29-1	.	TRBJ2-7	TGCAGCGTAGGGGGGGCCTCCTACGAGCAGTACTTC	CSVGGASYEQYF
TRBD1	TRBV9	.	TRBJ1-3	TGTGCCAGCAGCGGACAGGGCTGGCCTGGAAACACCATATATTTT	CASSGQGWPGNTIYF
TRBD1	TRBV5-1	.	TRBJ1-3	TGCGCCAGCAGCTTCGGACAGGGAGGAAACACCATATACTTT	CASSFGQGGNTIYF
TRBD2	TRBV6-1	.	TRBJ2-5	TGTGCCAGCAGTGAAGGTTCCCGCGGGGGGGGAGAGACCCAGTACTTC	CASSEGSRGGGETQYF
.	TRBV6-5	few	TRBJ1-4	TGTGCCAGCAGTTACAACCGAGCAACTAATGAAAAACTGTTTTTT	CASSYNRATNEKLFF
.	TRBV7-2	.	TRBJ2-3	TGTGCCAGCAGCTTACCTGACAGTTTTACAGATACGCAGTATTTT	CASSLPDSFTDTQYF
TRBD1	TRBV2	.	TRBJ1-2	TGTGCCAGCACCGGGACAGGGGGCCGGTATGGCTACACCTTC	CASTGTGGRYGYTF
.	TRBV11-3	.	TRBJ2-1	TGTGCCAGCAGCTTAGGCGGAGATTCCTACAATGAGCAGTTCTTC	CASSLGGDSYNEQFF
TRBD1	TRBV7-2	.	TRBJ2-7	TGTGCCAGCAGCCTCACGGGACAGGGGATCTACGAGCAGTACTTC	CASSLTGQGIYEQYF
TRBD1	TRBV29-1	few	TRBJ1-5	TGCAGCGCTTCGGGACAGGGGGGTTTGGAGCCCCAGCATTTT	CSASGQGGLEPQHF
.	TRBV21-1	once	TRBJ2-1	TGTGCCAGCAGCCCCCCCGGGACAGGTTACAATGAGCAGTTCTTC	CASSPPGTGYNEQFF
TRBD2	TRBV27	.	TRBJ2-3	TGTGCCACGGGGGGGACTAGGATATCCACAGATACGCAGTATTTT	CATGGTRISTDTQYF
.	TRBV6-1	few	TRBJ1-4	TGTGCCAGCGGTGGGGCGACAGTCTCTGAAAAACTGTTTTTT	CASGGATVSEKLFF
.	TRBV6-5	.	TRBJ2-7	TGTGCCAGCAGTTACTCGACTGCTACCTACGAGCAGTACTTC	CASSYSTATYEQYF